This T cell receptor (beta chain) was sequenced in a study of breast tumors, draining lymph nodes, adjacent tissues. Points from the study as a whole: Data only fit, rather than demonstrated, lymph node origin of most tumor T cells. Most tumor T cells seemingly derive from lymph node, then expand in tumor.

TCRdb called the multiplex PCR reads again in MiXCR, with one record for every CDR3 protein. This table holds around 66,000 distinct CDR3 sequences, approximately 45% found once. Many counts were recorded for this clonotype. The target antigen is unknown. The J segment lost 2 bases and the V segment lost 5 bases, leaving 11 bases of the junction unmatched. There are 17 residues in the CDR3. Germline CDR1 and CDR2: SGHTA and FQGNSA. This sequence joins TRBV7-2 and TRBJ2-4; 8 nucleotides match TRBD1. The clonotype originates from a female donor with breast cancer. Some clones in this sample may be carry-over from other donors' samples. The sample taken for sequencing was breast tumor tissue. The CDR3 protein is CASSAGQEVIPKNIQYF. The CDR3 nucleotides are TGTGCCAGCAGCGCGGGACAGGAGGTCATACCCAAAAACATTCAGTACTTC.